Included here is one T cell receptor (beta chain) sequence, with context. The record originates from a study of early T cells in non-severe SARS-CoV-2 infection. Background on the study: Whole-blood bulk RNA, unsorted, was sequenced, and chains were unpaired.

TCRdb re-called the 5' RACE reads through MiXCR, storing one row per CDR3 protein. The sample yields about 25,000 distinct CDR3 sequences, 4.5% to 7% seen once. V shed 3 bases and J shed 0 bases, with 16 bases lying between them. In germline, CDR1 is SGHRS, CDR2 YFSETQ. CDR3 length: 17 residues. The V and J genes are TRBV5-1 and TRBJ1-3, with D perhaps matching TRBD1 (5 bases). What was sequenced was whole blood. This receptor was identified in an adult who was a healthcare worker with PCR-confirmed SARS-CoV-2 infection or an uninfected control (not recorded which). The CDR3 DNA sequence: TGCGCCAGCAGCTCCCGGGGGTCCCTTCTCTCTGGAAACACCATATATTTT. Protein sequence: CASSSRGSLLSGNTIYF.